This T cell receptor beta chain is from a study of neoadjuvant anti-PD-1 for oral cavity cancer. TCRdb's copy holds only in-frame clones and misses some; the assay was immunoSEQ multiplex PCR. The table shows 20,000 to 25,000 clones, with 35% to 50% occurring only once. Time point defined: after neoadjuvant nivolumab, at surgical resection. Here the sequenced sample was tumor tissue, taken after nivolumab (anti-PD-1) treatment. The receptor was derived from a person aged 40 to 85 with oral cavity squamous cell carcinoma.

The CDR3 DNA follows: TGTGCCAGCAGCCGGACAGGCCGAGCTAACTATGGCTACACCTTC. Translated, it gives CASSRTGRANYGYTF. This chain uses TRBV6-5 with TRBJ1-2; TRBD1 aligns across 7 bases. J gave up 0 bases and V 6 bases, and 7 bases lay outside the gene matches. The germline V gene encodes CDR1 MNHEY and CDR2 SVGAGI. CDR3 size: 15 residues.